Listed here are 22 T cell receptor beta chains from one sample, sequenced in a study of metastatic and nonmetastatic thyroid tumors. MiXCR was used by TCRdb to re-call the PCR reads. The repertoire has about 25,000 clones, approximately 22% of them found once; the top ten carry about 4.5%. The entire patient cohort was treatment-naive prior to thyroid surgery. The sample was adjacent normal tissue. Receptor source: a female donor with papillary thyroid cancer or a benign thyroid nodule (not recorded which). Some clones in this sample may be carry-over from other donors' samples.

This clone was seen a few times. The DNA for the CDR3 is TGTGCCAGCAGTTACGGGACAGGTGCAACTAATGAAAAACTGTTTTTT. As protein: CASSYGTGATNEKLFF. This chain links TRBV6-5 with TRBJ1-4; 8 positions agree with TRBD1. V shed 2 bases and J 0 bases; nucleotides not matched to a gene: 2. The CDR3 sequence is 16 residues long. The germline gives CDR1 MNHEY, CDR2 SVGAGI.

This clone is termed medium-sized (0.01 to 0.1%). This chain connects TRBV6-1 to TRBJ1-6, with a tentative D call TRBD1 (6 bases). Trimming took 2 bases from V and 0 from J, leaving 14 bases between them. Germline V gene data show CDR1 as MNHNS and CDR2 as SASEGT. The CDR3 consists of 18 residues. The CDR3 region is CASSEIQGTSSYNSPLHF. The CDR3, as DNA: TGTGCCAGCAGTGAAATTCAGGGGACGAGCTCCTATAATTCACCCCTCCACTTT.

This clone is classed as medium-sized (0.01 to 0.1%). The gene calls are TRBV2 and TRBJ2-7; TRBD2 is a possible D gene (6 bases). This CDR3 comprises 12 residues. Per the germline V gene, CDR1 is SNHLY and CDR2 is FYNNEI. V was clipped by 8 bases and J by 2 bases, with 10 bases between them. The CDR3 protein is CASDAGTYEQYF. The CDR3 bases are TGTGCCAGCGATGCGGGGACCTACGAGCAGTACTTC.

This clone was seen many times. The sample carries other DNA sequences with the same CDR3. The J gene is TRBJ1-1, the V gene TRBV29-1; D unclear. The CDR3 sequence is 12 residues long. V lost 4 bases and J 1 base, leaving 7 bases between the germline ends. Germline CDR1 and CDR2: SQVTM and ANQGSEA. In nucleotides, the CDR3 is TGCAGCGTTGTACGGCAGAACACTGAAGCTTTCTTT. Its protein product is CSVVRQNTEAFF.

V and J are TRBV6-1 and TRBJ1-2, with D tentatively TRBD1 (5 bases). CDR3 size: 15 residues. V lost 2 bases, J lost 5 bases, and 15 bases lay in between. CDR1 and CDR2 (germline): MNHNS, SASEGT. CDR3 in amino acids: CASSEKGTAGYGYTF. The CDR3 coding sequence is TGTGCCAGCAGTGAAAAAGGAACGGCAGGGTATGGCTACACCTTC.

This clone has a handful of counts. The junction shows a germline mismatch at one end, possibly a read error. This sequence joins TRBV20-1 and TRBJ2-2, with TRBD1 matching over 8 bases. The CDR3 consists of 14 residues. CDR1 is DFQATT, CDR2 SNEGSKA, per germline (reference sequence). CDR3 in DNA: TGCAGTGCTAGGGGACAGGTAAACACCGTGGAGCTGTTTTTT. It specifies CSARGQVNTVELFF.

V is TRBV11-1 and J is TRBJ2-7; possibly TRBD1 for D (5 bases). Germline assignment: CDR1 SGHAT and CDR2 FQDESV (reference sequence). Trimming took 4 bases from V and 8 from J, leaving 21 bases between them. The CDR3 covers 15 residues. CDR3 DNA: TGTGCCAGCAGCTCGTACCAGGGATCCTTCGCTCAGCAGTACTTC. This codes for CASSSYQGSFAQQYF.

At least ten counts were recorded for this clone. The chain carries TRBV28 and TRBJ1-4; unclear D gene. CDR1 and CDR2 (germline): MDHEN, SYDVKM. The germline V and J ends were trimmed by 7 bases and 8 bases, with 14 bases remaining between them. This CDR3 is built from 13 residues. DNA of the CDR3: TGTGCCAGCAACCGCGACCCCAAGGAAAAACTGTTTTTT. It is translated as CASNRDPKEKLFF. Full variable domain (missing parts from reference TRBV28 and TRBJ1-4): DVKVTQSSRYLVKRTGEKVFLECVQDMDHENMFWYRQDPGLGLRLIYFSYDVKMKEKGDIPEGYSVSREKKERFSLILESASTNQTSMYLCASNRDPKEKLFFGSGTQLSVL.

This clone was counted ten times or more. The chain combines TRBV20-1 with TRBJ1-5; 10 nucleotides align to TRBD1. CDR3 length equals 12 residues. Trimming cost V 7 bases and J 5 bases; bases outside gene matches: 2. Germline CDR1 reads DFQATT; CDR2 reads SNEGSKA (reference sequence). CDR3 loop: CSVGQGDQPQHF. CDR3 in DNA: TGCAGTGTTGGACAGGGGGATCAGCCCCAGCATTTT.

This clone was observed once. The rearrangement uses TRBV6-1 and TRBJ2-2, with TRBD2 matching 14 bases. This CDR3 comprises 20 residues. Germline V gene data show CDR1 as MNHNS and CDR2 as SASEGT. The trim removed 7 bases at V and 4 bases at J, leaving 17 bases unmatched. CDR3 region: CASTRGARGLAGVSTGELFF. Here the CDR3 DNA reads TGTGCCAGCACTCGGGGGGCCAGGGGACTAGCGGGAGTGTCCACCGGGGAGCTGTTTTTT.

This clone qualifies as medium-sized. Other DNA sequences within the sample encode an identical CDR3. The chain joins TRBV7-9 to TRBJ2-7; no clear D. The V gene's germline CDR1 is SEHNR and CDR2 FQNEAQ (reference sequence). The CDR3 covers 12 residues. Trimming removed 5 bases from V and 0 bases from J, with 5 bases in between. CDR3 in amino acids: CASSPGSYEQYF. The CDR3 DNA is TGTGCCAGCAGCCCAGGCTCCTACGAGCAGTACTTC.

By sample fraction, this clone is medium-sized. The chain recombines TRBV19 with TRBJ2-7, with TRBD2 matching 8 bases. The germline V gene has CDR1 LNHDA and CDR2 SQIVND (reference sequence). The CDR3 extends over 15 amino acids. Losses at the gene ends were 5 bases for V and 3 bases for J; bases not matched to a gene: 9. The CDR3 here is CASSLPGLGVYEQYF. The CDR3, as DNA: TGTGCCAGTAGTCTACCGGGACTAGGCGTCTACGAGCAGTACTTC.

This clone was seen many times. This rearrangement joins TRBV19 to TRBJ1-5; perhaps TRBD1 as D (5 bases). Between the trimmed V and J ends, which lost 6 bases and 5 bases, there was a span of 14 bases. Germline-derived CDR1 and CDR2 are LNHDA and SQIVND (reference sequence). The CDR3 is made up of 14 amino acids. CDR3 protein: CASRREDTYQPQHF. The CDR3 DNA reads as TGTGCCAGTAGGCGGGAGGACACTTATCAGCCCCAGCATTTT. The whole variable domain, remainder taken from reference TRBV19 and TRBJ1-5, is DGGITQSPKYLFRKEGQNVTLSCEQNLNHDAMYWYRQDPGQGLRLIYYSQIVNDFQKGDIAEGYSVSREKKESFPLTVTSAQKNPTAFYLCASRREDTYQPQHFGDGTRLSIL.

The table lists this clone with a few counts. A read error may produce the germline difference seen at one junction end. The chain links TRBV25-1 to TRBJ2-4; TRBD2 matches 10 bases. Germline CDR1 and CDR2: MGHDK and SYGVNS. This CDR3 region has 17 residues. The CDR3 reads CASSPRRVAGGKNIEYF. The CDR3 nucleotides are TGTGCCAGCAGTCCCAGGAGGGTAGCGGGAGGAAAAAACATTGAGTACTTC.

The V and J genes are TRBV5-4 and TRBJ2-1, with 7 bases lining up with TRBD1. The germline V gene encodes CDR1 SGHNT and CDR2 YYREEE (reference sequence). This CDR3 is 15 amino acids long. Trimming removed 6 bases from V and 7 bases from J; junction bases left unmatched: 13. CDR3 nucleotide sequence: TGTGCCAGCATAGATGCTTACAGGGGTGGGAATGAGCAGTTCTTC. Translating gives CASIDAYRGGNEQFF.

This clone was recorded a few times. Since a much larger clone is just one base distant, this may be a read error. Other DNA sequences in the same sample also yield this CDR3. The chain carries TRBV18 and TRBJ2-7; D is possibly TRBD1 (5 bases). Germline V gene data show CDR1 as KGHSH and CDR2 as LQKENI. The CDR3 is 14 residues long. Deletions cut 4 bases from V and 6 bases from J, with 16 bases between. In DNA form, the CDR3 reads TGTGCCAGCTCACGGGGCACATCCCTGGGCGAGCAGTACTTC. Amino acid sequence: CASSRGTSLGEQYF.

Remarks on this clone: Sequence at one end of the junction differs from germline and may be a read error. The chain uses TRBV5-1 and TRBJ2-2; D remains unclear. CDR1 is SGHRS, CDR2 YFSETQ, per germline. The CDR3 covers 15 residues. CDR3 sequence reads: CASSSVLLNTVELFF. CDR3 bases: TGCGCCAGCAGCTCGGTACTTTTGAACACCGTGGAGCTGTTTTTT.

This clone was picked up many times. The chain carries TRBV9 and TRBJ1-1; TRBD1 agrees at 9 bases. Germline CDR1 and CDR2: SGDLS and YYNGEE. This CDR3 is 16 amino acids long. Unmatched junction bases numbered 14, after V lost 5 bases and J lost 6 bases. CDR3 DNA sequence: TGTGCCAGCAGTGACCCCTCCCGCACAGGGGGCGCTGAAGCTTTCTTT. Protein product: CASSDPSRTGGAEAFF. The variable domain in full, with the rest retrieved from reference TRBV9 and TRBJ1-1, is DSGVTQTPKHLITATGQRVTLRCSPRSGDLSVYWYQQSLDQGLQFLIQYYNGEERAKGNILERFSAQQFPDLHSELNLSSLELGDSALYFCASSDPSRTGGAEAFFGQGTRLTVV.

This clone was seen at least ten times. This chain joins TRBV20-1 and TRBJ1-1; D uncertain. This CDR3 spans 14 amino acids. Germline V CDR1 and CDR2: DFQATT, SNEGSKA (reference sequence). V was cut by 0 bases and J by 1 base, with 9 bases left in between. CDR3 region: CSARDVEGNTEAFF. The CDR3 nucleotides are TGCAGTGCTAGAGATGTGGAGGGGAACACTGAAGCTTTCTTT.

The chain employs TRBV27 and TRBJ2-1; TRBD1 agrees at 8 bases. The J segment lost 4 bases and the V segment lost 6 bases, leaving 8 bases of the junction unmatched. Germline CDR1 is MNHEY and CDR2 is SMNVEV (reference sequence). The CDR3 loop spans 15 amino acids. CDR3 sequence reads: CASSSPGQVYNEQFF. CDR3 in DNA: TGTGCCAGCAGCTCTCCGGGACAGGTATACAATGAGCAGTTCTTC.

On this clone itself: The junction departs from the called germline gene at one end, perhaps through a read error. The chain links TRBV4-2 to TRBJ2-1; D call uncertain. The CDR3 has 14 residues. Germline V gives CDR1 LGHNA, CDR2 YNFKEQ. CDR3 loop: CASSQEWGYNEQFF. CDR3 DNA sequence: TGTGCTAGCAGCCAAGAGTGGGGCTACAATGAGCAGTTCTTC.

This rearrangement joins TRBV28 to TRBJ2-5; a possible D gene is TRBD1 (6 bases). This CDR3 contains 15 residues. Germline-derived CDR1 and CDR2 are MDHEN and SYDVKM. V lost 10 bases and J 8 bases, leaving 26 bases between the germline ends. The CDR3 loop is CAISRRGQAWDTQYF. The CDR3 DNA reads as TGTGCCATCAGCCGCAGGGGCCAAGCGTGGGATACCCAGTACTTC.